These 31 T cell receptor beta chains originate from one sample sequenced in a study of Ad26.COV2.S vaccination and SARS-CoV-2 variants. The treatment: roughly 20 received Ad26.COV2.S at low or high dose, single or two shots; about 5 received placebo; per-sample allocation not given. Sampling took place 63 days after the first vaccine or placebo injection. Some clones are missing from TCRdb's copy, which holds only in-frame ones; the method was immunoSEQ multiplex PCR. The sample records about 440,000 clones, roughly 89% being singletons. The sample here was peripheral blood, taken in a trial of Ad26.COV2.S vaccine versus placebo. The receptors come from a person aged 18 to 59 who received the Ad26.COV2.S COVID-19 vaccine or a placebo.

The chain couples TRBV6-6 to TRBJ1-2; D unresolved. CDR1 is MNHNY, CDR2 SVGAGI, per germline (reference sequence). The CDR3 length is 15 residues. Trimming removed 0 bases at V and 1 base at J, with 9 bases between. The CDR3 coding sequence is TGTGCCAGCAGTTACTCAATGGACGGTAACTATGGCTACACCTTC. Its protein is CASSYSMDGNYGYTF.

The chain links TRBV9 to TRBJ1-1; D not certain. The germline V gene has CDR1 SGDLS and CDR2 YYNGEE. The CDR3 totals 15 residues. Deletions cut 0 bases from V and 5 bases from J, with 14 bases between. The CDR3 loop is CASSVGGGRGTEAFF. The DNA of the CDR3 is TGTGCCAGCAGCGTAGGCGGAGGGAGAGGAACTGAAGCTTTCTTT.

The gene calls are TRBV7-2 and TRBJ2-3; D is undetermined. Germline lookup yields CDR1 SGHTA and CDR2 FQGNSA. Trimming pared 4 bases from V and 2 bases from J, leaving 13 bases between. The CDR3 totals 15 residues. CDR3 nucleotides: TGTGCCAGCAGCTCCGACGGAATCTTCACAGATACGCAGTATTTT. The encoded protein is CASSSDGIFTDTQYF.

The rearrangement links TRBV28 to TRBJ1-1; 9 nucleotides match TRBD1. The CDR3 is made up of 15 amino acids. V lost 2 bases and J lost 4; bases outside the gene matches: 5. Per the germline V gene, CDR1 is MDHEN and CDR2 is SYDVKM. The CDR3 is CASSLGGTGSTEAFF. In DNA, the CDR3 is TGTGCCAGCAGTTTAGGGGGGACAGGGTCCACTGAAGCTTTCTTT.

The rearrangement joins TRBV7-9 to TRBJ1-1, with a possible D match to TRBD1 (6 bases). Per germline, CDR1 SEHNR and CDR2 FQNEAQ (reference sequence). Trimming shortened V by 5 bases and J by 0 bases, and 22 bases separated the two germline ends. The CDR3 length is 18 residues. As DNA, the CDR3 is TGTGCCAGCAGCCTTCCCTGGCGTCTCGGGGGGCTGAACACTGAAGCTTTCTTT. It specifies CASSLPWRLGGLNTEAFF.

This rearrangement joins TRBV19 to TRBJ2-4; D possibly corresponds to TRBD2 (7 bases). The CDR3 extends over 14 amino acids. CDR1 and CDR2 from the germline V gene are LNHDA and SQIVND (reference sequence). V was pared by 5 bases and J by 9 bases, with 17 bases between. The CDR3 sequence: CASSPGAGVAIQYF. CDR3 coding DNA: TGTGCCAGTAGTCCAGGGGCGGGAGTGGCCATTCAGTACTTC. The whole variable domain, remainder taken from reference TRBV19 and TRBJ2-4, is DGGITQSPKYLFRKEGQNVTLSCEQNLNHDAMYWYRQDPGQGLRLIYYSQIVNDFQKGDIAEGYSVSREKKESFPLTVTSAQKNPTAFYLCASSPGAGVAIQYFGAGTRLSVL.

This chain uses TRBV5-5 with TRBJ1-2; D not certain. Trimming removed 0 bases from V and 4 bases from J, with 7 bases in between. The CDR3 totals 13 residues. The germline gives CDR1 SGHKS, CDR2 YYEKEE (reference sequence). CDR3 sequence reads: CASSLEPAYGYTF. CDR3 DNA sequence: TGTGCCAGCAGCTTGGAACCGGCCTATGGCTACACCTTC.

The chain uses TRBV29-1 and TRBJ1-1; unclear D gene. This CDR3 comprises 14 residues. V gave up 3 bases and J gave up 0 bases, with 11 bases separating them. CDR1 and CDR2 (germline): SQVTM, ANQGSEA. For the CDR3, the DNA is TGCAGCGTTGACGGGGATCCTATGAACACTGAAGCTTTCTTT. Residues: CSVDGDPMNTEAFF.

The chain is built from TRBV10-3 and TRBJ2-5; D is possibly TRBD2 (5 bases). Between the trimmed V and J ends, which lost 8 bases and 2 bases, there was a span of 9 bases. Germline assignment: CDR1 ENHRY and CDR2 SYGVKD. CDR3 length: 12 residues. The CDR3 loop reads CAISGSQETQYF. The DNA of the CDR3 is TGTGCCATCTCGGGAAGTCAAGAGACCCAGTACTTC.

The chain carries TRBV5-1 and TRBJ2-1, with 7 bases that match TRBD2. The trim removed 3 bases at V and 3 bases at J, leaving 3 bases unmatched. Germline V CDR1 and CDR2: SGHRS, YFSETQ. The CDR3 has 14 residues. The CDR3, as DNA: TGCGCCAGCAGCTCCGGGACTAACTACAATGAGCAGTTCTTC. It codes for CASSSGTNYNEQFF.

The chain employs TRBV4-2 and TRBJ1-4; D ambiguous. This CDR3 has 17 residues. Germline-derived CDR1 and CDR2 are LGHNA and YNFKEQ. V was shortened by 0 bases and J by 8 bases, with 19 bases between the two germline ends. The CDR3 sequence: CASSQDRPPGQDEKLFF. The CDR3 DNA sequence: TGTGCCAGCAGCCAAGATCGGCCTCCGGGCCAGGACGAAAAACTGTTTTTT.

This sequence joins TRBV5-8 and TRBJ1-2, with unresolved D. This CDR3 has 13 amino acids. V lost 4 bases, J lost 4 bases, and 11 bases lay in between. The V gene's germline CDR1 is SGHTS and CDR2 YDEGEE. CDR3 residues: CASSPRFGYGYTF. The CDR3, as DNA: TGTGCCAGCAGCCCAAGGTTTGGCTATGGCTACACCTTC.

The rearrangement uses TRBV3-1 (or the pseudogene TRBV3-2) and TRBJ2-7; tentatively, D is TRBD2 (7 bases). CDR3 length: 12 amino acids. V was pared by 2 bases and J by 12 bases, with 14 bases between. Germline V gives CDR1 LGHDT, CDR2 YNNKEL (reference sequence). The CDR3 region is CASSQRGGGVYF. The CDR3 DNA reads as TGTGCCAGCAGCCAACGTGGAGGGGGGGTGTACTTC.

This clone occurred once. The CDR3 sequence is CASSLEGQGAGYTF. CDR3 DNA: TGCGCCAGCAGCTTGGAGGGACAGGGGGCTGGCTACACCTTC. The J gene is TRBJ1-2, the V gene TRBV5-1, with 12 bases matching TRBD1. CDR1 is SGHRS, CDR2 YFSETQ, per germline. The CDR3 is made up of 14 amino acids. Trimming removed 0 bases from V and 7 bases from J; junction bases left unmatched: 1. The whole variable domain, filled in from reference TRBV5-1 and TRBJ1-2, reads KAGVTQTPRYLIKTRGQQVTLSCSPISGHRSVSWYQQTPGQGLQFLFEYFSETQRNKGNFPGRFSGRQFSNSRSEMNVSTLELGDSALYLCASSLEGQGAGYTFGSGTRLTVV.

This chain joins TRBV21-1 and TRBJ2-7; no check of the table's D call, TRBD2, against the DNA was made. TRBV21-1 is recorded as a pseudogene. CDR3 length equals 14 residues. CDR3 sequence: CASSKNGTSYEQYF. As DNA, the CDR3 is TGTGCCAGCAGCAAAAATGGGACTAGCTACGAGCAGTACTTC.

V and J are TRBV9 and TRBJ2-7; D possibly corresponds to TRBD2 (6 bases). This CDR3 has 13 amino acids. Trimming removed 0 bases at V and 3 bases at J, with 7 bases between. CDR1 and CDR2 from the germline V gene are SGDLS and YYNGEE. CDR3 protein: CASSVGGNYEQYF. The CDR3 DNA reads TGTGCCAGCAGCGTAGGCGGGAACTACGAGCAGTACTTC.

The chain carries TRBV5-4 and TRBJ2-1, with 12 bases fitting TRBD1. Germline assignment: CDR1 SGHNT and CDR2 YYREEE (reference sequence). V trimming: 4 bases; J trimming: 7 bases; junction bases outside the gene matches: 6. The CDR3 extends over 15 amino acids. CDR3 sequence (DNA): TGTGCCAGCAGCGTTCCGGGACAGGGGGCTAATGAGCAGTTCTTC. This codes for CASSVPGQGANEQFF.

The chain recombines TRBV27 with TRBJ1-3, with TRBD1 matching over 12 bases. Germline values: CDR1 MNHEY, CDR2 SMNVEV (reference sequence). V was pared by 5 bases and J by 5 bases, with 10 bases of the junction left unmatched. The CDR3 has 17 amino acids. The CDR3 loop reads CASSPSTGQGARNTIYF. CDR3 DNA sequence: TGTGCCAGCAGTCCGAGTACGGGACAGGGGGCCAGAAACACCATATATTTT.

This clone was counted between two and nine times. The rearrangement links TRBV7-8 to TRBJ1-2; D is unresolved. Germline V gene lookup returns CDR1 SGHVS and CDR2 FQNEAQ. The CDR3 is 15 amino acids. With 1 base removed from V and 8 bases from J, the gap between germline ends came to 17 bases. The CDR3 DNA sequence: TGTGCCAGCAGCTTAGAGAGGACCTTAAATCGGGGCTACACCTTC. Its protein is CASSLERTLNRGYTF.

This clone occurred once. The chain couples TRBV7-9 to TRBJ1-1, with TRBD1 matching over 7 bases. Germline V gene data show CDR1 as SEHNR and CDR2 as FQNEAQ (reference sequence). The V gene end was trimmed by 4 bases and the J gene end by 1 base; junction bases not matched to a gene: 3. CDR3 size: 14 residues. CDR3 loop: CASSSGQANTEAFF. The CDR3, as DNA: TGTGCCAGCAGCTCCGGACAGGCGAACACTGAAGCTTTCTTT.

V is TRBV5-1 and J is TRBJ1-1; a weak D match, TRBD1 (5 bases). V was clipped by 4 bases and J by 4 bases, with 20 bases between them. This CDR3 has 16 residues. Germline-derived CDR1 and CDR2 are SGHRS and YFSETQ. CDR3 sequence: CASSPKGPGGGTEAFF. The CDR3 DNA reads as TGCGCCAGCAGCCCAAAAGGCCCCGGGGGGGGCACTGAAGCTTTCTTT.

A note on this clone: An end of the junction does not agree with germline; a read error may underlie this. The V call is TRBV16, the J call TRBJ1-1, with a weak D call TRBD1 (6 bases). CDR3 size: 14 residues. Per germline, CDR1 KGHSY and CDR2 FQNENV. Written as DNA, the CDR3 is TGTGCCAGCAGCCAAGGGGGCATGAACACTGAAACTTTCTTT. Translated, it gives CASSQGGMNTETFF. Filled out from reference TRBV16 and TRBJ1-1, the complete variable domain reads GEEVAQTPKHLVRGEGQKAKLYCAPIKGHSYVFWYQQVLKNEFKFLISFQNENVFDETGMPKERFSAKCLPNSPCSLEIQATKLEDSAVYFCASSQGGMNTETFFGQGTRLTVV.

The J gene is TRBJ1-2, the V gene TRBV19; D is possibly TRBD1 (5 bases). The germline CDR1 and CDR2 sequences are LNHDA and SQIVND (reference sequence). V was clipped by 6 bases and J by 8 bases, with 19 bases between them. CDR3 length: 14 residues. CDR3 sequence reads: CASSPRGIGRGYTF. In DNA, the CDR3 is TGTGCCAGTAGCCCTAGGGGAATCGGTCGCGGCTACACCTTC.

This chain uses TRBV27 with TRBJ1-2; maybe TRBD1 (6 bases). Trimming took 0 bases from V and 5 from J, leaving 10 bases between them. The CDR3 runs to 14 residues. CDR1 and CDR2 from the germline V gene are MNHEY and SMNVEV (reference sequence). CDR3 nucleotides: TGTGCCAGCAGTTTATCGGCACAGGGATATGGCTACACCTTC. Translating it yields CASSLSAQGYGYTF.

The gene calls are TRBV7-2 and TRBJ2-3, with D possibly matching TRBD2 (6 bases). CDR1 is SGHTA and CDR2 is FQGNSA in the germline V gene. This CDR3 has 13 amino acids. Trimming cost V 4 bases and J 1 base, with 6 bases left between them. Here the CDR3 reads CASSWRGTDTQYF. The CDR3 nucleotides read TGTGCCAGCAGCTGGAGGGGCACAGATACGCAGTATTTT.

CDR3 sequence: CSVLDSSYNSPLHF. CDR3 DNA: TGCAGCGTCCTGGACAGCTCCTATAATTCACCCCTCCACTTT. V and J are TRBV29-1 and TRBJ1-6, with D possibly TRBD1 on 6 matching bases. The CDR3 runs to 14 residues. Germline loops: CDR1 SQVTM, CDR2 ANQGSEA. The V and J ends lost 6 bases and 0 bases respectively, with 9 bases between them.

The chain combines TRBV28 with TRBJ1-3; D might be TRBD1 (5 bases). Germline V lookup: CDR1 MDHEN, CDR2 SYDVKM. This CDR3 region has 15 residues. The V gene lost 6 bases and the J gene lost 1 base, with 13 bases spanning the gap. CDR3 coding DNA: TGTGCCAGCAGCGGGGGACTGCCTTCTGGAAACACCATATATTTT. Translating it yields CASSGGLPSGNTIYF.

The V gene is TRBV4-3, the J gene TRBJ2-1; D is uncertain. Per the germline V gene, CDR1 is LGHNA and CDR2 is YSLEER. The ends were cut back, 0 bases at V and 6 bases at J, with 15 bases in the middle. The CDR3 consists of 16 residues. Here the CDR3 DNA reads TGCGCCAGCAGCCAAGACGGCCAGGTTTTTATCAATGAGCAGTTCTTC. It encodes CASSQDGQVFINEQFF.

This clone has only a few counts. The chain combines TRBV7-2 with TRBJ2-2; no clear D gene. The germline CDR1 and CDR2 sequences are SGHTA and FQGNSA. CDR3 size: 14 residues. V gave up 1 base and J gave up 3 bases, with 6 bases separating them. The CDR3 loop reads CASSLVGYTGELFF. For the CDR3, the DNA is TGTGCCAGCAGCTTAGTAGGGTACACCGGGGAGCTGTTTTTT.

This chain uses TRBV6-2 or TRBV6-3 with TRBJ1-5; D unresolved. With 2 bases removed from V and 11 bases from J, the gap between germline ends came to 10 bases. The CDR3 loop spans 12 amino acids. Germline V lookup: CDR1 MNHEY, CDR2 SVGEGT. CDR3 protein: CASSYPGKAQHF. CDR3 DNA sequence: TGTGCCAGCAGTTACCCCGGTAAGGCCCAGCATTTT.

V usage is TRBV5-1 and J usage is TRBJ1-4, with a weak D call TRBD1 (6 bases). The ends were cut back, 4 bases at V and 5 bases at J, with 15 bases in the middle. This CDR3 spans 15 amino acids. In germline, CDR1 is SGHRS, CDR2 YFSETQ. The CDR3 sequence is CASSTAGVLNEKLFF. The CDR3 DNA follows: TGCGCCAGCAGCACCGCAGGGGTCTTAAATGAAAAACTGTTTTTT.